This record looks at one T cell receptor beta chain sequence and its context. Sequencing was performed with immunoSEQ multiplex PCR; in TCRdb, only in-frame clones are kept and a portion is missing. The table has 150,000 or so clones, around four fifths seen once. This specimen comes from a study of blood T cell repertoires in COVID-19. There are 15 residues in the CDR3. V shed 3 bases and J 10 bases; nucleotides not matched to a gene: 12. The germline gives CDR1 WNHNN, CDR2 SYGVQD (reference sequence). The sequence derives from a woman aged 60-70 years with acute or convalescent COVID-19. The V call is TRBV10-1, the J call TRBJ2-1, with 7 bases matching TRBD2. The sequencing sample was made of peripheral blood. The CDR3 region is CASSDVGGVLSEQFF. CDR3 sequence (DNA): TGCGCCAGCAGTGATGTGGGGGGGGTCCTATCCGAGCAGTTCTTC.